These T cell receptor beta chains were read from a single sample in a study of cytomegalovirus exposure and HLA in healthy donors. The data were produced by immunoSEQ multiplex PCR, yet TCRdb's version contains in-frame clones alone and is incomplete. Among under 150,000 clones listed, 75% to 85% were seen once. Sequenced material: PBMCs. These receptors were collected from a man between 45 and 60 years old in good health and CMV-seronegative. Each CDR3 is given with its conserved first and last residue. Each record gives: D gene, V gene, clone size, J gene, CDR3 protein, CDR3 DNA. The D gene is left open where the match is weak. Only some rows state a clone size, as once, few, many or a class for expanded clones.

.	TRBV14	.	TRBJ1-2	CASSKDSLNGYTF	TGTGCCAGCAGCAAGGACAGCCTGAATGGCTACACCTTC
TRBD2	TRBV5-1	.	TRBJ2-7	CASSLAAGGPYEQYF	TGCGCCAGCAGCTTGGCCGCGGGGGGGCCCTACGAGCAGTACTTC
.	TRBV23-1	.	TRBJ2-7	CASSQPTGTSYEQYF	TGCGCCAGCAGTCAACCCACCGGGACATCTTACGAGCAGTACTTC
TRBD1	TRBV5-4	few	TRBJ1-2	CASSMRGTGEGYGYTF	TGTGCCAGCAGCATGAGAGGGACAGGAGAAGGCTATGGCTACACCTTC
.	TRBV9	.	TRBJ1-1	CASSVSTGSLVNTEAFF	TGTGCCAGCAGCGTAAGTACAGGGTCCTTGGTGAACACTGAAGCTTTCTTT
.	TRBV2	.	TRBJ1-1	CAKAGALRGGNTEAFF	TGTGCCAAAGCAGGGGCACTCCGGGGCGGGAACACTGAAGCTTTCTTT
.	TRBV28	.	TRBJ2-7	CASSSRGSYEQYF	TGTGCCAGCAGTTCCAGGGGATCCTACGAGCAGTACTTC
.	TRBV4-1	.	TRBJ1-2	CASSQLMVRGRTNYGYTF	TGCGCCAGCAGCCAGCTGATGGTCAGAGGGAGGACTAACTATGGCTACACCTTC
TRBD1	TRBV6-5	.	TRBJ1-4	CASRTGQANEKLFF	TGTGCCAGCAGGACGGGACAGGCGAATGAAAAACTGTTTTTT
TRBD2	TRBV10-1	.	TRBJ2-3	CASSESRRGGTDTQYF	TGCGCCAGCAGTGAGTCGAGGCGGGGGGGAACAGATACGCAGTATTTT
.	TRBV4-3	.	TRBJ1-1	CASSQDAGANTEAFF	TGCGCCAGCAGCCAAGATGCGGGTGCGAACACTGAAGCTTTCTTT
.	TRBV5-1	once	TRBJ1-5	CASSTDSPNQPQHF	TGCGCCAGCAGCACGGACAGCCCCAATCAGCCCCAGCATTTT
.	TRBV2	.	TRBJ1-1	CASSQNTEAFF	TGTGCCAGCAGTCAGAACACTGAAGCTTTCTTT
TRBD2	TRBV18	.	TRBJ2-3	CASSRSGTSATDTQYF	TGTGCCAGCTCACGGTCCGGGACTAGCGCAACAGATACGCAGTATTTT
.	TRBV2	.	TRBJ1-2	CASSREAGFNYGYTF	TGTGCCAGCAGTCGGGAAGCTGGGTTTAACTATGGCTACACCTTC
.	TRBV5-6	.	TRBJ2-2	CASSFRGTGELFF	TGTGCCAGCAGCTTTCGGGGCACCGGGGAGCTGTTTTTT
.	TRBV9	few	TRBJ1-6	CASSVGGHPPLHF	TGTGCCAGCAGCGTAGGAGGTCACCCCCCCCTCCACTTT
TRBD2	TRBV7-3	.	TRBJ2-1	CASSLMGSGGYNEQFF	TGTGCCAGCAGCTTAATGGGCAGCGGGGGGTACAATGAGCAGTTCTTC
TRBD1	TRBV2	once	TRBJ2-2	CASSADRANTGELFF	TGTGCCAGCAGCGCCGACAGGGCGAACACCGGGGAGCTGTTTTTT
TRBD1	TRBV5-1	few	TRBJ2-7	CASSLFLSRTGTHEQYF	TGCGCCAGCAGCTTGTTCCTATCGAGGACAGGGACCCACGAGCAGTACTTC
TRBD1	TRBV9	.	TRBJ1-2	CASSVAGTGLNGYTF	TGTGCCAGCAGCGTAGCCGGGACAGGGTTAAATGGCTACACCTTC
TRBD1	TRBV6-6	.	TRBJ1-2	CASSYVQGDGYTF	TGTGCCAGCAGTTACGTCCAGGGGGACGGCTACACCTTC
.	TRBV9	.	TRBJ2-5	CASSVNLRETQYF	TGTGCCAGCAGCGTAAATCTGAGGGAGACCCAGTACTTC
TRBD2	TRBV19	.	TRBJ2-3	CASSISSGDTDTQYF	TGTGCCAGTAGTATATCTAGCGGGGACACAGATACGCAGTATTTT
.	TRBV5-6	.	TRBJ2-7	CASSLGGEARYEQYF	TGTGCCAGCAGCTTGGGTGGGGAGGCCCGCTACGAGCAGTACTTC
TRBD2	TRBV5-6	.	TRBJ2-3	CASSLGLAGYTDTQYF	TGTGCCAGCAGCTTGGGGCTAGCGGGGTACACAGATACGCAGTATTTT
.	TRBV20-1	.	TRBJ2-7	CSARDLTEQYF	TGCAGTGCTAGAGATCTCACCGAGCAGTACTTC
.	TRBV2	.	TRBJ1-1	CASTQNEGAEAFF	TGTGCCAGCACCCAAAATGAGGGGGCTGAAGCTTTCTTT
.	TRBV30	.	TRBJ1-1	CAWARGALRGTEAFF	TGTGCCTGGGCTCGGGGGGCCCTCAGGGGCACTGAAGCTTTCTTT
.	TRBV1	.	TRBJ2-5	CTSTLCHQEPQYF	TGCACCAGCACCCTCTGCCACCAAGAGCCCCAGTACTTC
.	TRBV10-1	few	TRBJ2-2	CASSSQRVGAGELFF	TGCGCCAGCAGCTCCCAGCGGGTCGGTGCCGGGGAGCTGTTTTTT
TRBD1	TRBV5-6	.	TRBJ1-4	CASSMTGDDEKLFF	TGTGCCAGCAGCATGACAGGGGATGACGAAAAACTGTTTTTT
.	TRBV4-3	once	TRBJ2-7	CASSQEGNRVPSYEQYF	TGCGCCAGCAGCCAAGAAGGTAACAGGGTACCCTCCTACGAGCAGTACTTC
.	TRBV10-1	.	TRBJ1-4	CASSGETESATNEKLFF	TGCGCCAGCAGTGGTGAGACAGAGAGTGCAACTAATGAAAAACTGTTTTTT
.	TRBV6-6	.	TRBJ1-1	CASSYTTGPGDTEAFF	TGTGCCAGCAGTTATACGACAGGCCCCGGGGACACTGAAGCTTTCTTT
TRBD1	TRBV6-5	.	TRBJ1-2	CASSSTHRGNYGYTF	TGTGCCAGCAGTTCCACCCACAGGGGGAACTATGGCTACACCTTC
.	TRBV15	.	TRBJ1-1	CATSRDQDIRTTEAFF	TGTGCCACCAGCAGAGATCAGGACATCCGAACCACTGAAGCTTTCTTT
.	TRBV5-1	.	TRBJ2-4	CASSLGGENIQYF	TGCGCCAGCAGCCTAGGGGGGGAGAACATTCAGTACTTC
TRBD1	TRBV10-1	.	TRBJ1-2	CASSGDRAYGYTF	TGCGCCAGCAGTGGTGACAGGGCTTACGGCTACACCTTC
.	TRBV6-5	.	TRBJ2-7	CASSQGTGSYEQYF	TGTGCCAGCAGCCAGGGAACTGGCTCCTACGAGCAGTACTTC
.	TRBV21-1	.	TRBJ2-5	CASSSWPGTRVGTQYF	TGTGCCAGCAGCTCCTGGCCCGGGACACGGGTGGGGACCCAGTACTTC
.	TRBV5-6	.	TRBJ1-2	CASSLARGGHGYTF	TGTGCCAGCAGCTTGGCTAGGGGCGGCCATGGCTACACCTTC
TRBD1	TRBV27	.	TRBJ2-1	CASGDRTSYNEQFF	TGTGCCAGCGGGGACAGGACCTCCTACAATGAGCAGTTCTTC
TRBD1	TRBV30	few	TRBJ1-2	CAWSEQGNYGYTF	TGTGCCTGGAGTGAACAGGGGAACTATGGCTACACCTTC
TRBD1	TRBV19	.	TRBJ1-6	CATGTGTYNSPLHF	TGTGCCACCGGGACAGGGACCTATAATTCACCCCTCCACTTT
TRBD2	TRBV19	.	TRBJ2-5	CASSMSSGGSETQYF	TGTGCCAGTAGTATGTCTAGCGGGGGATCAGAGACCCAGTACTTC
.	TRBV18	.	TRBJ1-4	CASSGTLNEKLFF	TGTGCCAGCTCCGGGACACTTAATGAAAAACTGTTTTTT
TRBD1	TRBV2	.	TRBJ1-5	CASGKDRVGQPQHF	TGTGCCAGCGGTAAAGACAGGGTGGGCCAGCCCCAGCATTTT
TRBD2	TRBV7-3	.	TRBJ2-7	CASSLTGTSGSEQYF	TGTGCCAGCAGCCTCACCGGGACTAGCGGCAGCGAGCAGTACTTC
.	TRBV5-1	.	TRBJ1-1	CASSLGRHEAFF	TGCGCCAGCAGCTTGGGGCGGCATGAAGCTTTCTTT
TRBD1	TRBV9	once	TRBJ2-3	CASSVTGTGEVDTQYF	TGTGCCAGCAGCGTGACCGGGACAGGGGAGGTCGATACGCAGTATTTT
.	TRBV4-3	.	TRBJ1-1	CASSQDRNTEAFF	TGCGCCAGCAGCCAAGATAGGAACACTGAAGCTTTCTTT
TRBD2	TRBV6-6	.	TRBJ2-5	CASSYLGLAGGGTQYF	TGTGCCAGCAGTTACTTGGGGCTAGCGGGGGGAGGGACCCAGTACTTC
TRBD1	TRBV6-1	few	TRBJ2-7	CASSDPGQGRDEQYF	TGTGCCAGCAGTGACCCGGGACAGGGCCGCGACGAGCAGTACTTC
TRBD1	TRBV5-1	.	TRBJ2-4	CASSLARQGGKNIQYF	TGCGCCAGCAGCTTAGCGAGACAGGGTGGCAAAAACATTCAGTACTTC
.	TRBV4-3	.	TRBJ2-3	CASSSDSHSTDTQYF	TGCGCCAGCAGCTCAGACAGTCATAGCACAGATACGCAGTATTTT
TRBD1	TRBV5-8	once	TRBJ2-7	CASSHDGQGAYEQYF	TGTGCCAGCAGCCACGATGGACAGGGGGCCTACGAGCAGTACTTC